One and the same sample provided the 3 T cell receptor beta chains below, sequenced in a study of cytomegalovirus exposure and HLA in healthy donors. Sequencing was performed with immunoSEQ multiplex PCR; in TCRdb, only in-frame clones are kept and a portion is missing. The sample has 280,000 or so clones, roughly 90% seen once; the top ten hold about 0.99%. The sequenced sample consisted of PBMCs. The receptors were sampled from a woman aged 18-29 years in good health and CMV-seronegative.

V and J are TRBV4-3 and TRBJ1-4, with 8 bases lining up with TRBD1. The length of the CDR3 is 18 residues. Germline-derived CDR1 and CDR2 are LGHNA and YSLEER. V shed 1 base and J 7 bases; nucleotides not matched to a gene: 14. CDR3 nucleotides: TGCGCCAGCAGCCAAGGACCTGGACAGGGAAGTGGGAGTGAAAAACTGTTTTTT. As protein: CASSQGPGQGSGSEKLFF.

The chain combines TRBV15 with TRBJ1-2; 9 positions match TRBD1. Germline CDR1 LNHNV, CDR2 YYDKDF (reference sequence). The CDR3 consists of 16 residues. V was clipped by 0 bases and J by 7 bases; unmatched bases: 9. Written as DNA, the CDR3 is TGTGCCACCAGCAGAGATCCGACCGGGACAGGGTCTGGCTACACCTTC. Translation gives CATSRDPTGTGSGYTF.

The J gene is TRBJ2-5, the V gene TRBV30; the match to TRBD2 covers 7 bases. Germline-derived CDR1 and CDR2 are GTSNPN and SVGIG (reference sequence). The CDR3 covers 18 residues. Trimming took 4 bases from V and 1 from J; bases not matched to a gene: 18. The CDR3 coding sequence is TGTGCCTGGACTTGCGGACTAGTGAATAACGGGATCCAAGAGACCCAGTACTTC. It encodes CAWTCGLVNNGIQETQYF.